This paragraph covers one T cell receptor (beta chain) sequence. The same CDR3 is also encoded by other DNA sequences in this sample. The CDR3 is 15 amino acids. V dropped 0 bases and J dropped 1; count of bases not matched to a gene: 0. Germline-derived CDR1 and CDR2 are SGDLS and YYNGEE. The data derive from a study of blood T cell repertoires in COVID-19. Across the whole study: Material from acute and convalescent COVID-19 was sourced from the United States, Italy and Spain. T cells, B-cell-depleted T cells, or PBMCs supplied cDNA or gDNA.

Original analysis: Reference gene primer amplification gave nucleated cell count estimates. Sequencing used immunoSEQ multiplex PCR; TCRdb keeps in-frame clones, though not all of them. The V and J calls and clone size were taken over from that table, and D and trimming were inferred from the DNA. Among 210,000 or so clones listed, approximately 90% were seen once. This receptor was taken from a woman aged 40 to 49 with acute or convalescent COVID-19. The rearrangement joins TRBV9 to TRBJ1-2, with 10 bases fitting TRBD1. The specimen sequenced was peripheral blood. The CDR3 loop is CASSVGTGGNYGYTF. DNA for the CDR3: TGTGCCAGCAGCGTAGGGACAGGGGGTAACTATGGCTACACCTTC.